This T cell receptor (beta chain) was sequenced for a study of shared T cell receptors in the human thymus. Profiled with immunoSEQ multiplex PCR; TCRdb holds only in-frame clones, not every one. The profile shows 450,000 to 650,000 clones, 75% to 80% of them singletons. Trimming at V came to 3 bases and at J to 5 bases, leaving 2 bases not matched to a gene. The V gene's germline CDR1 is SGHRS and CDR2 YFSETQ. The CDR3 is 14 amino acids. The same sample was also studied in work on human thymus T cells.

V gene TRBV5-1 combines with J gene TRBJ2-1; 10 nucleotides match TRBD2. The sample was thymocytes. The receptor was isolated from a boy less than two years old with a congenital heart defect. The CDR3 loop reads CASSYGLADNEQFF. As DNA, the CDR3 is TGCGCCAGCAGCTATGGACTAGCGGACAATGAGCAGTTCTTC.